The present entry profiles one T cell receptor (beta chain) with its context. Its antigen is currently unknown. There are 17 residues in the CDR3. The germline V and J ends were trimmed by 9 bases and 0 bases, with 23 bases remaining between them. These data come from a study of vaccination and CD4 T cells after COVID-19. Overall study context: Typically, post-vaccine samples were obtained a median 72 days after dose two, within a range of 14 to 241. The peptides that stimulated the cells were overlapping spike peptides from SARS-CoV-2, HCoV-NL63, HCoV-OC43 and HCoV-229E.

Treatment specified: roughly ten-day PBMC culture with coronavirus spike peptide pools or control peptides (ViraFEST assay). Once peptide pools had expanded antigen-specific T cells, ViraFEST sequenced TCRs. Researchers used the Oncomine TCR Beta short-read assay to sequence DNA from cultured CD4+ T cells. TCRdb reanalysed the PCR reads using MiXCR and keeps one entry per CDR3 protein. Among some 20,000 distinct CDR3 sequences listed, approximately 61% were seen once. The chain couples TRBV23-1 to TRBJ1-2; D unresolved. TRBV23-1 is an ORF, and what it does is uncertain. This TCR was recovered from a human donor who had recovered from COVID-19. Sequenced input: CD4+ T cells from blood, cultured in vitro. The CDR3, as DNA: TGCGCCAGTCAGTCAGGAACCCGTACGCCTACTAACTATGGCTACACCTTC. Protein: CASQSGTRTPTNYGYTF.